Shown below are 25 T cell receptor beta chains from a single sample sequenced in a study of blood T cell repertoires in COVID-19. Sequenced by immunoSEQ multiplex PCR; TCRdb stores in-frame clones only, minus some. The data contain some 170,000 clones, 85% to 95% of them singletons. The source material was peripheral blood. The receptors were gathered from a woman aged 60 to 75 with COVID-19, enrolled during active disease.

Of note for this clone: This sample also contains other DNA sequences that code for the same CDR3. The chain carries TRBV7-9 and TRBJ1-2, with 7 nucleotides matching TRBD1. J lost 3 bases, V lost 5 bases, and 6 bases had no gene match. The CDR3 consists of 14 residues. Germline-derived CDR1 and CDR2 are SEHNR and FQNEAQ (reference sequence). CDR3 in amino acids: CASSLNRGDYGYTF. In nucleotides, the CDR3 is TGTGCCAGCAGCCTTAACAGGGGTGACTATGGCTACACCTTC.

The V call is TRBV14, the J call TRBJ2-7, with TRBD1 matching over 9 bases. Germline lookup yields CDR1 SGHDN and CDR2 FVKESK. The CDR3 spans 16 residues. V lost 0 bases and J lost 4; bases outside the gene matches: 7. The CDR3 region is CASSQERDRELYEQYF. CDR3 bases: TGTGCCAGCAGCCAAGAACGGGACAGGGAGCTATACGAGCAGTACTTC.

The rearrangement uses TRBV7-9 and TRBJ2-1; no clear D gene. V lost 5 bases and J lost 7, with 24 bases in between. The CDR3 is 17 residues long. In germline, CDR1 is SEHNR, CDR2 FQNEAQ (reference sequence). The CDR3 DNA follows: TGTGCCAGCAGCCCAGACAAACCACCCCTTGGATCAAATGAGCAGTTCTTC. It translates to CASSPDKPPLGSNEQFF.

This chain uses TRBV6-2 or TRBV6-3 with TRBJ1-5, with D possibly being TRBD1 (6 bases). Deletions cut 0 bases from V and 9 bases from J, with 12 bases between. The CDR3 is 14 amino acids. The V gene's germline CDR1 is MNHEY and CDR2 SVGEGT. CDR3 sequence: CASSYSRTAGPQHF. CDR3 in DNA: TGTGCCAGCAGTTACTCCCGGACAGCCGGGCCCCAGCATTTT.

As to this clone: The identical CDR3 is also encoded by other nucleotide sequences in the sample. This sequence joins TRBV19 and TRBJ1-1; D is unresolved. The length of the CDR3 is 13 residues. Trimming stripped 2 bases from V and 5 bases from J, with 9 bases between. Germline-derived CDR1 and CDR2 are LNHDA and SQIVND (reference sequence). The CDR3 reads CASSINRDTEAFF. CDR3 nucleotides: TGTGCCAGTAGTATAAATCGGGATACTGAAGCTTTCTTT.

CDR3 in amino acids: CASSGDRGPNEQFF. CDR3 DNA sequence: TGTGCCAGCAGCGGGGACAGGGGGCCCAATGAGCAGTTCTTC. This chain uses TRBV5-6 with TRBJ2-1, with TRBD1 matching 12 bases. Per germline, CDR1 SGHDT and CDR2 YYEEEE. The ends lost 4 bases at V and 6 bases at J; junction bases unmatched: 2. The length of the CDR3 is 14 residues.

The V and J genes are TRBV4-3 and TRBJ1-2; the D gene is possibly TRBD1 (6 bases). The CDR3 runs 16 residues. Between the trimmed V and J ends, which lost 4 bases and 0 bases, there was a span of 15 bases. Germline CDR1 and CDR2: LGHNA and YSLEER. The chain's CDR3 is CASSLAYGQTNYGYTF. The DNA for the CDR3 is TGCGCCAGCAGCCTCGCATATGGACAGACTAACTATGGCTACACCTTC.

The gene calls are TRBV28 and TRBJ2-7; 10 nucleotides match TRBD1. Unmatched junction bases numbered 8, after V lost 4 bases and J lost 5 bases. There are 15 residues in the CDR3. Germline V CDR1 and CDR2: MDHEN, SYDVKM. The CDR3 nucleotides are TGTGCCAGCAGTTCGACCGGGACAGGGGACCACGAGCAGTACTTC. Its translation: CASSSTGTGDHEQYF.

The chain recombines TRBV7-3 with TRBJ2-5, with D hard to call. The CDR3 runs to 15 residues. V was clipped by 5 bases and J by 2 bases, with 15 bases between them. Germline V gene lookup returns CDR1 SGHTA and CDR2 FQGTGA. CDR3 protein: CASSLGLSIQETQYF. CDR3 nucleotides: TGTGCCAGCAGCCTAGGCCTTTCCATACAAGAGACCCAGTACTTC. The whole variable domain, filled in from reference TRBV7-3 and TRBJ2-5, reads GAGVSQTPSNKVTEKGKYVELRCDPISGHTALYWYRQSLGQGPEFLIYFQGTGAADDSGLPNDRFFAVRPEGSVSTLKIQRTERGDSAVYLCASSLGLSIQETQYFGPGTRLLVL.

This sequence joins TRBV5-4 and TRBJ1-6; D is undetermined. Trimming shortened V by 3 bases and J by 8 bases, and 12 bases separated the two germline ends. The CDR3 is 14 residues long. Germline V gene lookup returns CDR1 SGHNT and CDR2 YYREEE (reference sequence). The CDR3 DNA sequence: TGTGCCAGCAGCTGGGCAGGTTTGGATTCACCCCTCCACTTT. It yields the protein CASSWAGLDSPLHF.

The rearrangement links TRBV7-2 to TRBJ2-7; D remains unclear. There are 13 residues in the CDR3. V shed 6 bases and J shed 3 bases, with 12 bases lying between them. Germline V CDR1 and CDR2: SGHTA, FQGNSA. In nucleotides, the CDR3 is TGTGCCAGCAGGATTCGAGGTGGCTACGAGCAGTACTTC. It translates to CASRIRGGYEQYF.

The chain links TRBV25-1 to TRBJ2-5; D is unresolved. Germline V gene lookup returns CDR1 MGHDK and CDR2 SYGVNS. V was trimmed by 2 bases and J by 4 bases, leaving 11 bases between them. The CDR3 has 14 amino acids. The CDR3 here is CASSEALGRETQYF. CDR3 nucleotides: TGTGCCAGCAGTGAAGCTCTTGGGCGAGAGACCCAGTACTTC.

The chain combines TRBV19 with TRBJ1-1; D call uncertain. The V end lost 3 bases, the J end lost 1 base, and 6 bases lay between the germline ends. Germline lookup yields CDR1 LNHDA and CDR2 SQIVND (reference sequence). The CDR3 extends over 13 amino acids. The CDR3 spells CASSIAKNTEAFF. The CDR3 DNA reads TGTGCCAGTAGTATTGCGAAGAACACTGAAGCTTTCTTT.

The V call is TRBV11-2, the J call TRBJ2-3; perhaps TRBD2 as D (7 bases). Germline values: CDR1 SGHAT, CDR2 FQNNGV. This CDR3 comprises 17 residues. V was cut by 1 base and J by 3 bases, with 17 bases left in between. This chain's CDR3 is CASSLVGGGASTDTQYF. The CDR3 coding sequence is TGTGCCAGCAGCTTAGTGGGGGGGGGCGCCTCAACAGATACGCAGTATTTT.

V is TRBV3-1 (or the pseudogene TRBV3-2) and J is TRBJ2-3, with D perhaps matching TRBD2 (6 bases). V lost 1 base and J lost 5, with 13 bases in between. CDR3 length equals 15 residues. Per germline, CDR1 LGHDT and CDR2 YNNKEL (reference sequence). CDR3 loop: CASSQGRGLGDTQYF. CDR3 nucleotides: TGTGCCAGCAGCCAAGGGAGGGGCCTGGGAGATACGCAGTATTTT.

The V and J genes are TRBV5-6 and TRBJ2-1; TRBD1 is a possible D gene (6 bases). There are 15 residues in the CDR3. The germline gives CDR1 SGHDT, CDR2 YYEEEE. V lost 3 bases and J 9 bases, leaving 19 bases between the germline ends. CDR3 in DNA: TGTGCCAGCAGCTGGGGGCGGGTAGTGCCTGGTGAGCAGTTCTTC. It translates to CASSWGRVVPGEQFF. The full variable domain, rest sourced from reference TRBV5-6 and TRBJ2-1, is DAGVTQSPTHLIKTRGQQVTLRCSPKSGHDTVSWYQQALGQGPQFIFQYYEEEERQRGNFPDRFSGHQFPNYSSELNVNALLLGDSALYLCASSWGRVVPGEQFFGPGTRLTVL.

V gene TRBV18 combines with J gene TRBJ2-5, with TRBD1 identical over 10 bases. V shed 2 bases and J 5 bases; nucleotides not matched to a gene: 8. In germline, CDR1 is KGHSH, CDR2 LQKENI. The CDR3 covers 16 residues. The CDR3 coding sequence is TGTGCCAGCTCACCAGTAAGACAGGGGGCGCGGGAGACCCAGTACTTC. It translates to CASSPVRQGARETQYF.

V is TRBV6-1 and J is TRBJ2-5, with 7 bases lining up with TRBD1. This CDR3 is built from 13 residues. Germline assignment: CDR1 MNHNS and CDR2 SASEGT. Germline trimming cut 0 bases from V and 10 bases from J; bases unmatched to any gene: 5. The CDR3 sequence is CASSEATGFLQYF. CDR3 DNA sequence: TGTGCCAGCAGTGAAGCGACAGGGTTTCTCCAGTACTTC.

The J gene is TRBJ2-5, the V gene TRBV7-2; D perhaps matches TRBD2 (7 bases). V lost 5 bases to trimming and J lost 7 bases, with 17 bases between them. Looked up from germline, CDR1 is SGHTA and CDR2 is FQGNSA. The CDR3 extends over 14 amino acids. The CDR3 DNA sequence: TGTGCCAGCAGCCAGACCCGGGGAGGGGGGACCCAGTACTTC. It codes for CASSQTRGGGTQYF.

The V gene is TRBV19, the J gene TRBJ1-4; TRBD1 might be the D (6 bases). From germline, CDR1 is LNHDA and CDR2 SQIVND (reference sequence). The CDR3 extends over 16 amino acids. V gave up 7 bases and J gave up 0 bases, with 15 bases separating them. The CDR3, as DNA: TGTGCCAGTACCACAGGGAGAGCTGCAACTAATGAAAAACTGTTTTTT. Protein sequence: CASTTGRAATNEKLFF.

The chain uses TRBV5-4 and TRBJ2-5; a weak D match, TRBD2 (6 bases). V was shortened by 4 bases and J by 2 bases, with 12 bases between the two germline ends. The V gene's germline CDR1 is SGHNT and CDR2 YYREEE (reference sequence). The CDR3 consists of 14 residues. CDR3: CASSKTAGQETQYF. CDR3 sequence (DNA): TGTGCCAGCAGCAAAACGGCGGGGCAAGAGACCCAGTACTTC.

This chain connects TRBV2 to TRBJ1-6; D remains ambiguous. The V gene's germline CDR1 is SNHLY and CDR2 FYNNEI. The CDR3 runs 12 residues. V was shortened by 6 bases and J by 14 bases, with 14 bases between the two germline ends. The CDR3 reads CASSPWEAALHF. In DNA form, the CDR3 reads TGTGCCAGCAGCCCCTGGGAAGCGGCCCTCCACTTT.

The rearrangement joins TRBV7-6 to TRBJ1-5; 7 positions match TRBD1. CDR1 and CDR2 from the germline V gene are SGHVS and FNYEAQ. The CDR3 length is 16 residues. The V and J ends lost 2 bases and 4 bases, in that order; junction bases with no gene match: 8. CDR3 residues: CASSLMGDSGNQPQHF. In DNA form, the CDR3 reads TGTGCCAGCAGCTTAATGGGGGACAGTGGTAATCAGCCCCAGCATTTT.

The rearrangement links TRBV11-2 to TRBJ2-1, with a tentative D call TRBD2 (5 bases). The CDR3 contains 14 residues. In germline, CDR1 is SGHAT, CDR2 FQNNGV. V was clipped by 7 bases and J by 5 bases, with 15 bases between them. CDR3 in amino acids: CASILGTANNEQFF. The CDR3 DNA reads TGTGCCAGCATACTAGGAACGGCTAACAATGAGCAGTTCTTC.

The chain uses TRBV3-1 (or the pseudogene TRBV3-2) and TRBJ1-4; no clear D. From germline, CDR1 is LGHDT and CDR2 YNNKEL (reference sequence). The CDR3 sequence is 14 residues long. V was pared by 3 bases and J by 8 bases, with 13 bases between. CDR3 nucleotide sequence: TGTGCCAGCAGCCAGGGAGGGAATTGGGAAAAACTGTTTTTT. This translates into CASSQGGNWEKLFF.